The 2 T cell receptor beta chains reported below all come from one sample, sequenced in a study of response to subunit inactivated influenza vaccine. In TCRdb, the RT-PCR reads were re-called with MiXCR into one record per CDR3 protein. Counted here are 700,000 to 900,000 distinct CDR3 sequences, 21% occurring once; the ten biggest clones make up roughly 10%. The sequences come from PBMCs from blood, collected more than 4 days after vaccination. These TCRs come from a man aged 45-65 years who received an inactivated influenza vaccine.

This clonotype has just a few counts. The genes are TRBV14 and TRBJ2-7, with D unresolved. The CDR3 runs to 14 residues. The ends were cut back, 1 base at V and 0 bases at J, with 7 bases in the middle. Germline CDR1 SGHDN, CDR2 FVKESK. The CDR3 DNA reads as TGTGCCAGCAGCCAAGCATGGGACTCCTACGAGCAGTACTTC. Its translation: CASSQAWDSYEQYF.

The chain couples TRBV2 to TRBJ2-2, with a possible D match to TRBD2 (6 bases). Germline CDR1 is SNHLY and CDR2 is FYNNEI. The CDR3 is made up of 16 amino acids. V was clipped by 4 bases and J by 4 bases, with 16 bases between them. The CDR3 is CASSAHLSGSTGELFF. In DNA, the CDR3 is TGTGCCAGCAGTGCCCACCTTAGCGGAAGCACCGGGGAGCTGTTTTTT.